This T cell receptor beta chain appears in the sequencing data of a study of human T cells and chemical hapten exposure. MiXCR, run by TCRdb on the RACE reads, gives a single entry per CDR3 protein. This sample has some 62,000 distinct CDR3 sequences, with approximately 9.9% found just once. Described time point: patch test 3, about 24 weeks after DPC sensitization. The sample's treatment: therapeutic diphenylcyclopropenone sensitization with weekly scalp DPC. The germline V and J ends were trimmed by 3 bases and 5 bases, with 16 bases remaining between them. CDR3 length equals 15 residues. Germline values: CDR1 SGHTA, CDR2 FQGTGA.

This chain uses TRBV7-3 with TRBJ2-5; D assignment may be TRBD1 or TRBD2 (5 bases each). Here the sequenced sample was whole blood, taken in connection with sensitization to the hapten diphenylcyclopropenone (DPC). The clonotype comes from a woman aged 25 to 39 with alopecia areata. Some clones in this sample may be carry-over from other donors' samples. The CDR3 loop is CASSLGRGLGETQYF. CDR3 DNA: TGTGCCAGCAGCTTGGGACGGGGCTTAGGGGAGACCCAGTACTTC.